The 2 T cell receptor beta chains given below trace back to one sample, sequenced in a study of T cells in women clearing cervical HPV infection. Libraries were prepared by immunoSEQ multiplex PCR; TCRdb keeps only in-frame clonotypes and omits some of them. The table lists over 30,000 clones. The sequencing input was blood buffy coat. The receptors stem from a woman between 18 and 70 years old with a cervical HPV16 infection that either progressed to CIN3+ or cleared (not recorded which).

Worth noting for this clone: The observed sequence ends 3 residues before the CDR3 terminus, with the missing tail filled in from the germline J gene. V usage is TRBV5-4 and J usage is TRBJ2-5; 7 bases match TRBD1. The germline CDR1 and CDR2 sequences are SGHNT and YYREEE (reference sequence). The CDR3 has 14 residues. V trimming: 4 bases; J trimming: 3 bases; junction bases outside the gene matches: 6. CDR3 loop: CASSTTGYEETQYF. Partial CDR3 DNA: TGTGCCAGCAGCACGACAGGGTACGAAGAGACC.

On this clone: The CDR3 goes on 3 residues after the read ends, and that part is filled in from the germline J gene. The chain combines TRBV19 with TRBJ2-1; 14 positions agree with TRBD2. Germline CDR1 LNHDA, CDR2 SQIVND (reference sequence). With 5 bases clipped from V and 2 bases from J, the junction kept 5 bases outside the gene matches. The CDR3 consists of 17 residues. The CDR3 bases that were read are TGTGCCAGTAGTGGGACTAGCGGGAGTGCAGCCTACAATGAG. Protein sequence: CASSGTSGSAAYNE. The CDR3 as a whole reads CASSGTSGSAAYNEQFF. The full variable domain, with the rest looked up from reference TRBV19 and TRBJ2-1, is DGGITQSPKYLFRKEGQNVTLSCEQNLNHDAMYWYRQDPGQGLRLIYYSQIVNDFQKGDIAEGYSVSREKKESFPLTVTSAQKNPTAFYLCASSGTSGSAAYNEQFFGPGTRLTVL.